The 25 T cell receptor beta chains below all came from one sample that was sequenced in a study of blood T cell repertoires in COVID-19. The repertoire was sequenced with immunoSEQ multiplex PCR; TCRdb's copy has only in-frame clones and lacks some. The table lists hundreds of thousands of clones, roughly nine tenths of them singletons. Input material: PBMCs or T cells enriched from blood (not recorded which). The receptors stem from an older woman who had recovered from COVID-19.

CDR3 bases: TGTGCCAGCAGCCAAGATCTTCGGGCAGGGAGGAGACGTGGCGATAACACAGATACGCAGTATTTT. Amino acids: CASSQDLRAGRRRGDNTDTQYF. J is TRBJ2-3 and V is TRBV4-2, with D tentatively TRBD2 (6 bases). The CDR3 length is 22 residues. V was clipped by 0 bases and J by 2 bases, with 30 bases between them. In germline, CDR1 is LGHNA, CDR2 YNFKEQ.

This clone has only one observation. The gene calls are TRBV6-1 and TRBJ1-4, with D possibly being TRBD1 (5 bases). The CDR3 loop spans 15 amino acids. Germline V lookup: CDR1 MNHNS, CDR2 SASEGT. The ends were cut back, 0 bases at V and 8 bases at J, with 13 bases in the middle. Here the CDR3 DNA reads TGTGCCAGCAGTGAAGCGGGAGGGACGGGGGAAAAACTGTTTTTT. This encodes CASSEAGGTGEKLFF.

Turning to this clone: A much larger clone lies a single base off, so this may be a read error. The chain couples TRBV2 to TRBJ2-1; the D is unclear. Trimming took 3 bases from V and 0 from J, leaving 3 bases between them. The CDR3 spans 13 residues. Per the germline V gene, CDR1 is SNHLY and CDR2 is FYNNEI. The CDR3 region is CASSDGSYNEQFF. The CDR3 coding sequence is TGTGCCAGCAGTGACGGCTCCTACAATGAGCAGTTCTTC.

The rearrangement joins TRBV24-1 to TRBJ2-3, with TRBD1 identical over 10 bases. Germline values: CDR1 KGHDR, CDR2 SFDVKD. The CDR3 sequence is 18 residues long. V lost 4 bases and J lost 6; bases outside the gene matches: 15. CDR3 sequence reads: CATSDPFNDRGRADTQYF. The CDR3 bases are TGTGCCACCAGTGACCCCTTTAATGACAGGGGGCGCGCGGATACGCAGTATTTT.

This clone was seen a single time. J is TRBJ1-4 and V is TRBV2; 8 nucleotides match TRBD1. Trimming took 7 bases from V and 8 from J; bases not matched to a gene: 9. Germline CDR1 is SNHLY and CDR2 is FYNNEI. CDR3 length: 14 amino acids. The CDR3 DNA reads TGTGCCAGCATCATTGGACAGGGAAGAGAAAAACTGTTTTTT. Translated: CASIIGQGREKLFF. Looking up the rest from reference TRBV2 and TRBJ1-4 gives the full variable domain: EPEVTQTPSHQVTQMGQEVILRCVPISNHLYFYWYRQILGQKVEFLVSFYNNEISEKSEIFDDQFSVERPDGSNFTLKIRSTKLEDSAMYFCASIIGQGREKLFFGSGTQLSVL.

DNA for the CDR3: TGTGCCAGCAGCCAAACCGGTGCCGGGACCATATATTTT. Translated: CASSQTGAGTIYF. V usage is TRBV3-1 (or the pseudogene TRBV3-2) and J usage is TRBJ1-3; no firm D call. Trimming stripped 2 bases from V and 10 bases from J, with 12 bases between. CDR1 is LGHDT, CDR2 YNNKEL, per germline (reference sequence). The CDR3 has 13 residues.

The gene calls are TRBV2 and TRBJ1-5; 9 nucleotides align to TRBD1. Germline lookup yields CDR1 SNHLY and CDR2 FYNNEI. V lost 5 bases to trimming and J lost 4 bases; unmatched junction nucleotides: 12. This CDR3 contains 17 residues. The CDR3 nucleotides are TGTGCCAGCAGTCTAGGTACGGGACAGGGCCCAAATCAGCCCCAGCATTTT. Encoded protein: CASSLGTGQGPNQPQHF.

The V call is TRBV5-1, the J call TRBJ2-2; a weak D match, TRBD1 (5 bases). V lost 2 bases and J lost 4, with 9 bases in between. The CDR3 length is 14 residues. The germline V gene encodes CDR1 SGHRS and CDR2 YFSETQ. CDR3 DNA sequence: TGCGCCAGCAGCTTTCAGGGCGGCACCGGGGAGCTGTTTTTT. Translation: CASSFQGGTGELFF.

Many counts were recorded for this clone. V gene TRBV27 combines with J gene TRBJ1-3; no firm D call. Germline values: CDR1 MNHEY, CDR2 SMNVEV (reference sequence). V was pared by 0 bases and J by 0 bases, with 9 bases between. The CDR3 contains 16 residues. The CDR3 loop is CASSLSLQTSGNTIYF. As DNA, the CDR3 is TGTGCCAGCAGTTTATCTTTACAGACCTCTGGAAACACCATATATTTT.

V gene TRBV28 combines with J gene TRBJ1-4, with 7 bases that match TRBD1. In germline, CDR1 is MDHEN, CDR2 SYDVKM. V lost 5 bases and J lost 4; bases outside the gene matches: 4. This CDR3 has 14 residues. The CDR3 region has the DNA TGTGCCAGCAGTATCCAGGGGGTTAATGAAAAACTGTTTTTT. Its protein is CASSIQGVNEKLFF.

The rearrangement uses TRBV10-2 and TRBJ1-2; 7 nucleotides line up with TRBD1. Looked up from germline, CDR1 is WSHSY and CDR2 is SAAADI. Losses at the gene ends were 10 bases for V and 8 bases for J; bases not matched to a gene: 10. The CDR3 covers 12 residues. Here the CDR3 reads CATYYRGGGYTF. In DNA form, the CDR3 reads TGCGCCACCTACTACAGGGGTGGCGGCTACACCTTC.

The chain employs TRBV2 and TRBJ2-7, with TRBD1 as a possible D gene (5 bases). The V gene lost 6 bases and the J gene lost 4 bases, with 16 bases spanning the gap. Germline assignment: CDR1 SNHLY and CDR2 FYNNEI. CDR3 size: 14 residues. CDR3 residues: CASRTQGRSYEQYF. CDR3 sequence (DNA): TGTGCCAGCAGGACGCAGGGTAGGAGTTACGAGCAGTACTTC.

V is TRBV5-1 and J is TRBJ2-7; D possibly corresponds to TRBD1 (5 bases). CDR3 length: 14 amino acids. Germline V gives CDR1 SGHRS, CDR2 YFSETQ. With 0 bases removed from V and 3 bases from J, the gap between germline ends came to 10 bases. As DNA, the CDR3 is TGCGCCAGCAGCTTGGTTACAGGTATCTACGAGCAGTACTTC. It specifies CASSLVTGIYEQYF.

The chain combines TRBV4-1 with TRBJ2-5; unclear D gene. The CDR3 totals 14 residues. Germline values: CDR1 MGHRA, CDR2 YSYEKL. V lost 3 bases and J 2 bases, leaving 10 bases between the germline ends. In nucleotides, the CDR3 is TGCGCCAGCAGCCAGATGGGCACTCAAGAGACCCAGTACTTC. The encoded protein is CASSQMGTQETQYF.

This chain uses TRBV29-1 with TRBJ2-7; 9 bases line up with TRBD1. Germline V gene sequence: CDR1 SQVTM, CDR2 ANQGSEA. The CDR3 has 13 residues. V lost 3 bases, J lost 5 bases, and 5 bases stayed unmatched. CDR3 nucleotide sequence: TGCAGCGTTGAGGGACAGGGCGCTAACGAGCAGTACTTC. Translating it yields CSVEGQGANEQYF.

The chain couples TRBV5-4 to TRBJ2-3; 8 bases fit TRBD2. CDR3 length: 16 residues. Trimming took 5 bases from V and 4 from J; bases not matched to a gene: 12. Germline V gives CDR1 SGHNT, CDR2 YYREEE (reference sequence). Here the CDR3 DNA reads TGTGCCAGCAGACGGGAGCTCGCGGGGGGCCCAGATACGCAGTATTTT. Translation gives CASRRELAGGPDTQYF.

The rearrangement uses TRBV6-5 and TRBJ2-1, with TRBD2 matching over 8 bases. The CDR3 contains 15 residues. Germline CDR1 MNHEY, CDR2 SVGAGI. V lost 7 bases to trimming and J lost 4 bases; unmatched junction nucleotides: 9. This chain's CDR3 is CASKPIGGGYNEQFF. The CDR3 region has the DNA TGTGCCAGCAAGCCTATTGGCGGGGGGTACAATGAGCAGTTCTTC.

The chain employs TRBV6-5 and TRBJ1-2; TRBD1 matches at 8 bases. The germline gives CDR1 MNHEY, CDR2 SVGAGI. V shed 8 bases and J 5 bases; nucleotides not matched to a gene: 13. This CDR3 is built from 15 residues. The CDR3 sequence is CASPNVGDRPYGYTF. The CDR3 DNA is TGTGCCAGCCCTAATGTTGGGGACAGGCCATATGGCTACACCTTC.

The chain links TRBV16 to TRBJ1-5; D is uncertain. Trimming removed 0 bases at V and 3 bases at J, with 9 bases between. Germline lookup yields CDR1 KGHSY and CDR2 FQNENV. This CDR3 has 15 amino acids. As DNA, the CDR3 is TGTGCCAGCAGCCAATCTGGCCAGTTCAATCAGCCCCAGCATTTT. Amino acids: CASSQSGQFNQPQHF. The entire variable domain, with the rest obtained from reference TRBV16 and TRBJ1-5, is as follows: GEEVAQTPKHLVRGEGQKAKLYCAPIKGHSYVFWYQQVLKNEFKFLISFQNENVFDETGMPKERFSAKCLPNSPCSLEIQATKLEDSAVYFCASSQSGQFNQPQHFGDGTRLSIL.

The chain couples TRBV7-9 to TRBJ1-6; tentative D call: TRBD1 (5 bases). This CDR3 is built from 13 residues. Trimming took 2 bases from V and 7 from J, leaving 6 bases between them. Germline assignment: CDR1 SEHNR and CDR2 FQNEAQ (reference sequence). CDR3 nucleotides: TGTGCCAGCAGCTTACAGGGAAATTCACCCCTCCACTTT. It codes for CASSLQGNSPLHF.

V usage is TRBV6-5 and J usage is TRBJ1-1, with 9 bases matching TRBD1. Losses at the gene ends were 6 bases for V and 3 bases for J; bases not matched to a gene: 2. The CDR3 covers 13 residues. CDR1 is MNHEY, CDR2 SVGAGI, per germline. CDR3 region: CASRRDRDTEAFF. CDR3 bases: TGTGCCAGCAGGCGGGACAGGGACACTGAAGCTTTCTTT.

J is TRBJ1-2 and V is TRBV3-1 (or the pseudogene TRBV3-2); 8 bases are shared with TRBD1. The germline gives CDR1 LGHDT, CDR2 YNNKEL (reference sequence). The V and J ends lost 6 bases and 4 bases, in that order; junction bases with no gene match: 4. The CDR3 has 13 amino acids. CDR3: CASRETGGYGYTF. CDR3 nucleotide sequence: TGTGCCAGCAGAGAAACAGGGGGCTATGGCTACACCTTC.

The J gene is TRBJ2-2, the V gene TRBV7-2, with 8 bases fitting TRBD1. This CDR3 comprises 16 residues. Trimming at V came to 2 bases and at J to 2 bases, leaving 4 bases not matched to a gene. Germline V gives CDR1 SGHTA, CDR2 FQGNSA. The DNA for the CDR3 is TGTGCCAGCAGCTTATCGCCAGGGGGCAACACCGGGGAGCTGTTTTTT. Translating gives CASSLSPGGNTGELFF. Full variable domain (rest looked up from reference TRBV7-2 and TRBJ2-2): GAGVSQSPSNKVTEKGKDVELRCDPISGHTALYWYRQSLGQGLEFLIYFQGNSAPDKSGLPSDRFSAERTGGSVSTLTIQRTQQEDSAVYLCASSLSPGGNTGELFFGEGSRLTVL.

This chain's CDR3 is CASSLTGLETQYF. The CDR3 DNA reads as TGTGCCAGTAGTTTGACAGGACTAGAGACCCAGTACTTC. The rearrangement uses TRBV19 and TRBJ2-5; weak D call: TRBD1 (6 bases). This CDR3 is 13 amino acids long. The V end lost 5 bases, the J end lost 4 bases, and 11 bases lay between the germline ends. CDR1 is LNHDA and CDR2 is SQIVND in the germline V gene (reference sequence).

The chain recombines TRBV7-9 with TRBJ1-3; tentatively, D is TRBD1 (6 bases). The germline V and J ends were trimmed by 5 bases and 0 bases, with 11 bases remaining between them. Germline V gives CDR1 SEHNR, CDR2 FQNEAQ (reference sequence). The CDR3 has 15 residues. CDR3 nucleotide sequence: TGTGCCAGCAGCGAGACAGGAGCCTCTGGAAACACCATATATTTT. Protein: CASSETGASGNTIYF.